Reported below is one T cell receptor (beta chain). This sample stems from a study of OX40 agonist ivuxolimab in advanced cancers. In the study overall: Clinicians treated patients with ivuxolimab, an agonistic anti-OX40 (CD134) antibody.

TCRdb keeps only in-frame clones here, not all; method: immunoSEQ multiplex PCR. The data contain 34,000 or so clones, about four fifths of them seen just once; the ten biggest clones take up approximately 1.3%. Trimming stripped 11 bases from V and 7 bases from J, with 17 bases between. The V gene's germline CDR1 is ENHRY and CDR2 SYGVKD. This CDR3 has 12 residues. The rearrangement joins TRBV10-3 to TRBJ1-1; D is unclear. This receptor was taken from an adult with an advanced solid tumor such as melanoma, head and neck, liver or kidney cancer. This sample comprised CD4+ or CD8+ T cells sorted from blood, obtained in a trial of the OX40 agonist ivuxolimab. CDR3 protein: CASSVGLVEAFF. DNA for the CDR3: TGTGCCTCCTCGGTGGGGTTGGTTGAAGCTTTCTTT.